Listed here is a single T cell receptor beta chain. Its antigen is unknown. This sample is part of a study of blood T cells in healthy people across ages. Germline V gene data show CDR1 as SGHTA and CDR2 as FQGNSA. V gave up 4 bases and J gave up 7 bases; unmatched junction bases: 11. CDR3 length: 15 amino acids. General observations from the study: Investigators viewed diversity estimates from one million T cells as underestimates, the study reported.

Together with a sample-barcoded 5' primer, a J-beta primer mix was included in a second PCR lasting about 7 to 11 cycles. Researchers report that a template-switch adaptor with 12 random nucleotides tagged each cDNA molecule. TCRdb fed the 5' RACE reads into MiXCR, producing one record per CDR3 protein. This table has some 640,000 distinct CDR3 sequences, about 30% appearing once. The sequenced material came from blood. The clonotype was recovered from a woman older than 75 in good health. The chain carries TRBV7-2 and TRBJ2-7; 9 bases are shared with TRBD2. CDR3 nucleotide sequence: TGTGCCAGCAGCTCTAGCGGGGACCCCTCTCTGGAGCAGTACTTC. Its translation is CASSSSGDPSLEQYF.